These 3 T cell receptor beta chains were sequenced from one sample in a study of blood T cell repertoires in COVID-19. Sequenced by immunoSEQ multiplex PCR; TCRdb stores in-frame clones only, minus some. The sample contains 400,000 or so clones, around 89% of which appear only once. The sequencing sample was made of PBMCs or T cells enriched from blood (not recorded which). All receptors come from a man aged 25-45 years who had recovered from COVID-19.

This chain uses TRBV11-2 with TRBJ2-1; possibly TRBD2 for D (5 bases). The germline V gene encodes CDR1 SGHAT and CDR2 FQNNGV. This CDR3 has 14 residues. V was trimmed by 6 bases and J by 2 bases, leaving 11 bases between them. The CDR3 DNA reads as TGTGCCAGCAGAAAGGAGGCTACCTACAATGAGCAGTTCTTC. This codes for CASRKEATYNEQFF.

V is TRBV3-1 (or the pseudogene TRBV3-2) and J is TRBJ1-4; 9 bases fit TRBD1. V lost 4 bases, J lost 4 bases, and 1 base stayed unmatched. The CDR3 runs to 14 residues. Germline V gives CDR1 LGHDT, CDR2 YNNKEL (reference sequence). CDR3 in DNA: TGTGCCAGCAGCCGGGACAGGGTTAATGAAAAACTGTTTTTT. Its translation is CASSRDRVNEKLFF.

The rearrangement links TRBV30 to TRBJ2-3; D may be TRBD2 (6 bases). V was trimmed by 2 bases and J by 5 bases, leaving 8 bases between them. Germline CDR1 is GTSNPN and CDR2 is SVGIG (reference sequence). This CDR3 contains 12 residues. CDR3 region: CAWSSGVDTQYF. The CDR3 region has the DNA TGTGCCTGGAGTTCGGGGGTAGATACGCAGTATTTT.